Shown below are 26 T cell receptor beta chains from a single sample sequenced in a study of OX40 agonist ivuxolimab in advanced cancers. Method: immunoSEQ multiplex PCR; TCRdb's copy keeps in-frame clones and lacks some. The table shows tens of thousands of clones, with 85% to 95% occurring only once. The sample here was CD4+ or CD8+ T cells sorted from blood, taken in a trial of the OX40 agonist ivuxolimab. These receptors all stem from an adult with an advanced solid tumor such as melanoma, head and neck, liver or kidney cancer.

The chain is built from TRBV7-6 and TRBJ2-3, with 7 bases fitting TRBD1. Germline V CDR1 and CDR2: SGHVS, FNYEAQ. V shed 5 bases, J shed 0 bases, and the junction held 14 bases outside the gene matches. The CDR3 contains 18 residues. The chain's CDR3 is CASSPPTGAALSTDTQYF. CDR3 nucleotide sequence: TGTGCCAGCAGCCCGCCAACAGGGGCTGCGCTTAGCACAGATACGCAGTATTTT.

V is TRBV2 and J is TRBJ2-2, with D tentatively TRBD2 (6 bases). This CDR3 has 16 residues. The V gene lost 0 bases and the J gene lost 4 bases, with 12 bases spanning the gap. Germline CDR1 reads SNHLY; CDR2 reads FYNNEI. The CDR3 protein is CASSEAGGSGTGELFF. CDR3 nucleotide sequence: TGTGCCAGCAGTGAAGCGGGAGGATCTGGCACCGGGGAGCTGTTTTTT.

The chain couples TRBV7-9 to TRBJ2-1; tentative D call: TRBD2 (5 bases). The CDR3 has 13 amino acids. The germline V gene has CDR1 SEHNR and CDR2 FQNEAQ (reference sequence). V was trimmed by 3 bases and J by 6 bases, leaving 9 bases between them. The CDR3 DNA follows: TGTGCCAGCAGCTTGGTCGCGGGCAATGAGCAGTTCTTC. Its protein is CASSLVAGNEQFF. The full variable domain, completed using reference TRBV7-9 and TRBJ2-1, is DTGVSQNPRHKITKRGQNVTFRCDPISEHNRLYWYRQTLGQGPEFLTYFQNEAQLEKSRLLSDRFSAERPKGSFSTLEIQRTEQGDSAMYLCASSLVAGNEQFFGPGTRLTVL.

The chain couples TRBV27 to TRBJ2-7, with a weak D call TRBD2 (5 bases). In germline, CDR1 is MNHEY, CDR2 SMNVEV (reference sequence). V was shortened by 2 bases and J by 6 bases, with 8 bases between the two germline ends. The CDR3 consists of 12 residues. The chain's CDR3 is CASSLGRGEQYF. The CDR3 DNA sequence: TGTGCCAGCAGTTTAGGCCGGGGCGAGCAGTACTTC.

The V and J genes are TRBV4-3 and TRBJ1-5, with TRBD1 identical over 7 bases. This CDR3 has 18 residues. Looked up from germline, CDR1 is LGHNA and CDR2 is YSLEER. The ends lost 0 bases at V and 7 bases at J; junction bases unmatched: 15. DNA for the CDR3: TGCGCCAGCAGCCAAGACTTAGAACCGCAGGGGGTTGGCCAGCCCCAGCATTTT. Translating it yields CASSQDLEPQGVGQPQHF.

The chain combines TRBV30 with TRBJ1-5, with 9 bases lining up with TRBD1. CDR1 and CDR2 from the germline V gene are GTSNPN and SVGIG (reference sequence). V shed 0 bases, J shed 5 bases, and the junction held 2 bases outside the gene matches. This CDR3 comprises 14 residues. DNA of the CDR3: TGTGCCTGGAGTGTAAGACAGGGGGATCAGCCCCAGCATTTT. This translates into CAWSVRQGDQPQHF.

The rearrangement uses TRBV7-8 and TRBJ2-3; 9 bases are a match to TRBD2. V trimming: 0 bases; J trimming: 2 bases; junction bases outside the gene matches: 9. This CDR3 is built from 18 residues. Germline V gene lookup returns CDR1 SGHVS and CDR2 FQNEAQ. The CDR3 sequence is CASSLAIPRGRATDTQYF. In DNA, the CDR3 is TGTGCCAGCAGCTTAGCGATCCCCCGCGGGAGGGCCACAGATACGCAGTATTTT.

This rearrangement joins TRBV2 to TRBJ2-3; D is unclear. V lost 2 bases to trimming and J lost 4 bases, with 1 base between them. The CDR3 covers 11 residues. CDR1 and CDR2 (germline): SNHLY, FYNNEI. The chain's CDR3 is CASSEPDTQYF. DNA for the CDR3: TGTGCCAGCAGTGAACCAGATACGCAGTATTTT.

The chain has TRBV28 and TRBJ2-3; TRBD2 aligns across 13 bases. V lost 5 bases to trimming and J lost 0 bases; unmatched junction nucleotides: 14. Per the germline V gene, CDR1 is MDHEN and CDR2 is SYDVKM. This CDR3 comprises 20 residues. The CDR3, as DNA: TGTGCCAGCAGTCCCCTTGGACTAGCGGGAGAGGGGCAAAGCACAGATACGCAGTATTTT. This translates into CASSPLGLAGEGQSTDTQYF. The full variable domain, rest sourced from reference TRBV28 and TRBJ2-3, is DVKVTQSSRYLVKRTGEKVFLECVQDMDHENMFWYRQDPGLGLRLIYFSYDVKMKEKGDIPEGYSVSREKKERFSLILESASTNQTSMYLCASSPLGLAGEGQSTDTQYFGPGTRLTVL.

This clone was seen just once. This chain's CDR3 is CASSIEQGPVEQYF. DNA for the CDR3: TGTGCCAGTAGTATCGAACAGGGCCCCGTCGAGCAGTACTTC. The chain recombines TRBV19 with TRBJ2-7, with a possible D match to TRBD1 (6 bases). The CDR3 has 14 amino acids. The V gene lost 3 bases and the J gene lost 6 bases, with 15 bases spanning the gap. Germline V gene data show CDR1 as LNHDA and CDR2 as SQIVND (reference sequence).

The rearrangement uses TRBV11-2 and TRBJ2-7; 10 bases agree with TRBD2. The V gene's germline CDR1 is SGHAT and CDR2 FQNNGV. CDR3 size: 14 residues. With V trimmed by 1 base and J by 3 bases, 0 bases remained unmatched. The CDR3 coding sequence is TGTGCCAGCAGCTTAGGACTAGCGGGCTACGAGCAGTACTTC. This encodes CASSLGLAGYEQYF.

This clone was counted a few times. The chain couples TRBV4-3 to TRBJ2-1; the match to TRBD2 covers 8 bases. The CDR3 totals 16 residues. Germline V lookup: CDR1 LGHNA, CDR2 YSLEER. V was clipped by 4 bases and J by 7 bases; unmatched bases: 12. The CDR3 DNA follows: TGCGCCAGCAGCCCAGGACTAGCTTTGAATTCGAATGAGCAGTTCTTC. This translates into CASSPGLALNSNEQFF.

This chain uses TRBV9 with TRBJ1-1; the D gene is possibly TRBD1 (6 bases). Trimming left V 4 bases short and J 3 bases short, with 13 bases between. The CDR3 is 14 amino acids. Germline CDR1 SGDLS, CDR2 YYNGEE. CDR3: CASSSAGGHTEAFF. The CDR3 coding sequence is TGTGCCAGCAGCTCCGCCGGGGGGCACACTGAAGCTTTCTTT. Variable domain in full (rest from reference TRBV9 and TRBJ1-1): DSGVTQTPKHLITATGQRVTLRCSPRSGDLSVYWYQQSLDQGLQFLIQYYNGEERAKGNILERFSAQQFPDLHSELNLSSLELGDSALYFCASSSAGGHTEAFFGQGTRLTVV.

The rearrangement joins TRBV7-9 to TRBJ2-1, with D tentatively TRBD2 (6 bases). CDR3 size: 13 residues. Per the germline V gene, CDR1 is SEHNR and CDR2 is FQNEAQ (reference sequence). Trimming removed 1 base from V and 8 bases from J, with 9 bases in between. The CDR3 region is CASSLGGGDEQFF. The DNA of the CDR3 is TGTGCCAGCAGCTTAGGTGGAGGGGATGAGCAGTTCTTC.

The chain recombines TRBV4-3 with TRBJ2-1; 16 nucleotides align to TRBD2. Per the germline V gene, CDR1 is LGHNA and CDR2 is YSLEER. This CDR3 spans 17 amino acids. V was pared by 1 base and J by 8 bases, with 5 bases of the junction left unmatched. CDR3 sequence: CASSQGGTSGRAHEQFF. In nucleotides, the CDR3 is TGCGCCAGCAGCCAAGGAGGGACTAGCGGGAGGGCCCATGAGCAGTTCTTC.

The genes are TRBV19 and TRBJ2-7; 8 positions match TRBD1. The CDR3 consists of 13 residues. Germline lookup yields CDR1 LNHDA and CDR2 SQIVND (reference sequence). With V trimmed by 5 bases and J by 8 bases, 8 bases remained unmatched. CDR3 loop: CASSSSGGGKQYF. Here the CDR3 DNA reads TGTGCCAGTAGTTCGTCAGGGGGCGGTAAGCAGTACTTC. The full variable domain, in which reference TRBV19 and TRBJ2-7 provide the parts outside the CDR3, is DGGITQSPKYLFRKEGQNVTLSCEQNLNHDAMYWYRQDPGQGLRLIYYSQIVNDFQKGDIAEGYSVSREKKESFPLTVTSAQKNPTAFYLCASSSSGGGKQYFGPGTRLTVT.

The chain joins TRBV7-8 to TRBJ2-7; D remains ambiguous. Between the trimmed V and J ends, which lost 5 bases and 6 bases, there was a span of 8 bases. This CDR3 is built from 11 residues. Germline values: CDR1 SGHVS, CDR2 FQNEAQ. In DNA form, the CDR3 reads TGTGCCAGCAGCCCGGCCGCCGAGCAGTACTTC. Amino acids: CASSPAAEQYF.

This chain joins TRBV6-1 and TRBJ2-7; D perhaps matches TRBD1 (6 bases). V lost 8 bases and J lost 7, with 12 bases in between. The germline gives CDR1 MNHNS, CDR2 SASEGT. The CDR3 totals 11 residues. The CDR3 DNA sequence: TGTGCCAGCCCAAGAAGGGGGGAGCAGTACTTC. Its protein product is CASPRRGEQYF.

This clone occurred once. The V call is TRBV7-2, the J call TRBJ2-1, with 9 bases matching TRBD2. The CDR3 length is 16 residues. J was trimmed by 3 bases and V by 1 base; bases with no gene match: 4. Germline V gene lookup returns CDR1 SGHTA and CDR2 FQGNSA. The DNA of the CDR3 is TGTGCCAGCAGCTTAGGAGGGACTAGCCGCTACAATGAGCAGTTCTTC. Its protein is CASSLGGTSRYNEQFF.

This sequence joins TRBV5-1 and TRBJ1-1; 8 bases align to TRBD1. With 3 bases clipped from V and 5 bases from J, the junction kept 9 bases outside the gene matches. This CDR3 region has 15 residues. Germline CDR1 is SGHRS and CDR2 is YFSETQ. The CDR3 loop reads CASSSRTGTRTEAFF. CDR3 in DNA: TGCGCCAGCAGCTCTAGGACAGGGACAAGAACTGAAGCTTTCTTT.

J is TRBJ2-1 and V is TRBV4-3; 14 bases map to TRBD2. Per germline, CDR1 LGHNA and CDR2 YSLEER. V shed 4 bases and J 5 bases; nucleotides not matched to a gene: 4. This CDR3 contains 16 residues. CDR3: CASSPRTSGGNNEQFF. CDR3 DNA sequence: TGCGCCAGCAGCCCCAGGACTAGCGGGGGGAACAATGAGCAGTTCTTC.

As DNA, the CDR3 is TGTGCCAGCTCGCCAGGCTCTACCTCCTACGAGCAGTACTTC. Encoded protein: CASSPGSTSYEQYF. The gene calls are TRBV18 and TRBJ2-7, with D hard to call. This CDR3 comprises 14 residues. Germline V gives CDR1 KGHSH, CDR2 LQKENI. The V gene lost 6 bases and the J gene lost 0 bases, with 12 bases spanning the gap. The entire variable domain, with the rest obtained from reference TRBV18 and TRBJ2-7, is as follows: NAGVMQNPRHLVRRRGQEARLRCSPMKGHSHVYWYRQLPEEGLKFMVYLQKENIIDESGMPKERFSAEFPKEGPSILRIQQVVRGDSAAYFCASSPGSTSYEQYFGPGTRLTVT.

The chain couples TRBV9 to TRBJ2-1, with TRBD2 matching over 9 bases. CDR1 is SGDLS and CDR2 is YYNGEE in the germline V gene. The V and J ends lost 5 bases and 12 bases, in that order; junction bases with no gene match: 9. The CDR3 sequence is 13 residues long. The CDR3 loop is CASRGTSQDGQFF. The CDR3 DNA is TGTGCCAGCAGGGGGACTAGCCAGGACGGGCAGTTCTTC.

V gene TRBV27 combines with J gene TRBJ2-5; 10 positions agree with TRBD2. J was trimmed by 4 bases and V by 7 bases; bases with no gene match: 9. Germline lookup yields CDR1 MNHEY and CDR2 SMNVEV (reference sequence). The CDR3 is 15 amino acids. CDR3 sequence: CASTESTSGLETQYF. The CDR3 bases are TGTGCCAGCACCGAGTCGACTAGCGGGTTAGAGACCCAGTACTTC.

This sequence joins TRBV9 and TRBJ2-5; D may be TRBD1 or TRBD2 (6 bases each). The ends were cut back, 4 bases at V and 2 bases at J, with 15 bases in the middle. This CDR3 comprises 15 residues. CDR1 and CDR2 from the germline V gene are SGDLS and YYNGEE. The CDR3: CASSPSGDSQETQYF. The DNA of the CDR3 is TGTGCCAGCAGCCCATCAGGGGACTCACAAGAGACCCAGTACTTC.

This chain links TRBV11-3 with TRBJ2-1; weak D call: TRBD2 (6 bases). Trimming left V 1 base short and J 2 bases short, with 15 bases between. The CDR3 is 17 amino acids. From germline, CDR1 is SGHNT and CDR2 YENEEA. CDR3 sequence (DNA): TGTGCCAGCAGCTTAGTCGGGGGAAGGGTGACCTACAATGAGCAGTTCTTC. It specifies CASSLVGGRVTYNEQFF.